This T cell receptor (beta chain) was recorded in a study of spatial heterogeneity in lung cancer. V dropped 6 bases and J dropped 2 bases, with 10 bases sitting between them. Germline V gives CDR1 SGHVS, CDR2 FNYEAQ. The CDR3 runs to 13 residues. About this clonotype itself: This beta chain slipped into a library made for alpha chains as a stray read, so its size is not meaningful.

Every TCR cDNA molecule bore a unique molecular identifier. Via MiXCR, TCRdb re-called the 5' RACE reads, giving one row per CDR3 protein. Among over 5,500 distinct CDR3 sequences listed, approximately 6% were seen once. Time point indicated: sample taken at primary tumor resection. Sequencing was performed on whole RNA extracted from tumor and nontumor lung tissue, or from frozen PBMC, and the material was left unsorted. The specimen comprised normal lung tissue next to the tumor, sampled at surgery. This sequence originates from a female donor with early-stage non-small cell lung cancer. The V gene is TRBV7-6, the J gene TRBJ2-5; no firm D call. CDR3 loop: CASSPLTQETQYF. For the CDR3, the DNA is TGTGCCAGCAGTCCCCTGACACAAGAGACCCAGTACTTC.